Detailed here is one T cell receptor (beta chain). Method: immunoSEQ multiplex PCR; TCRdb's copy keeps in-frame clones and lacks some. The sample consists of hundreds of thousands of clones, 89% of them appearing once. This sample is part of a study of blood T cell repertoires in COVID-19. Study details: Samples representing acute and convalescent COVID-19 were sourced from the United States, Italy and Spain. Sources were T cells, B-cell-depleted T cells, or PBMCs; the material itself was cDNA or gDNA.

CDR3 size: 13 residues. V gave up 5 bases and J gave up 6 bases, with 14 bases separating them. CDR1 is SGHTA and CDR2 is FQGTGA in the germline V gene. This TCR was sampled from a man aged 40-49 years with acute or convalescent COVID-19. Sequences were obtained from peripheral blood. The J gene is TRBJ2-7, the V gene TRBV7-3, with D maybe TRBD1 (6 bases). The CDR3 spells CASSMYRVSEQYF. In nucleotides, the CDR3 is TGTGCCAGCAGCATGTACAGGGTATCCGAGCAGTACTTC.